This T cell receptor (beta chain) came from a study of T cell repertoires and HLA-DP antigens. Across the study: CD4+ T cells were cocultured with HeLa cells expressing HLA-DP. One alloantigen had around ten groove amino acid differences from self, the other one.

For this clone: Its antigen is unidentified.

Germline V gives CDR1 MDHEN, CDR2 SYDVKM. With 0 bases clipped from V and 5 bases from J, the junction kept 10 bases outside the gene matches. The CDR3 is 18 amino acids. Broader study findings: Antigen presentation used HeLa cells, with total CD4+ cells responding.

Primers targeted 54 TRBV and 13 TRBJ segments. Repertoires were generated with immunoSEQ multiplex PCR, while TCRdb's copy carries only in-frame clones and drops some. The table records approximately 110,000 clones, nearly 95% of them present only once. The rearrangement uses TRBV28 and TRBJ2-1; 10 bases align to TRBD2. The sequencing input was CD4+ T cells from PBMCs. This receptor was obtained from a woman aged 18 to 35 in good health and CMV-seronegative. The CDR3 nucleotides read TGTGCCAGCAGTTTATGGGTCCCTTTAGCGGGAGGCGACAATGAGCAGTTCTTC. It codes for CASSLWVPLAGGDNEQFF.